Each of the 27 T cell receptor beta chains below was sequenced from the same sample in a study of lymphopenia after photon versus proton radiotherapy. Profiled with immunoSEQ multiplex PCR; TCRdb holds only in-frame clones, not every one. The sample contains 30,000 to 35,000 clones, approximately 92% of which appear only once. Specimen: peripheral blood, collected from a patient treated with proton-based radiotherapy. All receptors come from a woman in her 70s with pancreatic cancer. Some clones in this sample may be carry-over from other donors' samples.

Turning to this clone: At one boundary the junction diverges from the germline segment, which might be a read error. The chain combines TRBV6-1 with TRBJ1-3; the D is unclear. In germline, CDR1 is MNHNS, CDR2 SASEGT. This CDR3 has 11 residues. CDR3 in amino acids: CANQAGNTIYF. CDR3 in DNA: TGTGCCAACCAGGCTGGCAACACCATATATTTT.

In this sample, this clone turned up once. V usage is TRBV9 and J usage is TRBJ2-5; maybe TRBD2 (6 bases). CDR3 size: 14 residues. Trimming shortened V by 4 bases and J by 7 bases, and 17 bases separated the two germline ends. Germline CDR1 and CDR2: SGDLS and YYNGEE. DNA of the CDR3: TGTGCCAGCAGCCCATACACTAGCTTTGGGACCCAGTACTTC. Protein sequence: CASSPYTSFGTQYF.

Remarks on this clone: Other DNA sequences from this sample encode an identical CDR3 as well. V usage is TRBV7-8 and J usage is TRBJ2-7; TRBD2 matches at 11 bases. The trim removed 5 bases at V and 3 bases at J, leaving 9 bases unmatched. This CDR3 region has 16 residues. The germline V gene encodes CDR1 SGHVS and CDR2 FQNEAQ. The CDR3: CASSAHRLAGNYEQYF. In nucleotides, the CDR3 is TGTGCCAGCAGCGCCCATAGACTAGCGGGGAACTACGAGCAGTACTTC.

This clone has only one observation. The chain carries TRBV28 and TRBJ1-3; D is unresolved. Germline V gene data show CDR1 as MDHEN and CDR2 as SYDVKM. V shed 3 bases and J shed 1 base, with 10 bases lying between them. The CDR3 consists of 15 residues. The CDR3 here is CASSFRRISGNTIYF. The CDR3, as DNA: TGTGCCAGCAGTTTTAGGAGAATTTCTGGAAACACCATATATTTT.

The chain links TRBV5-1 to TRBJ2-3, with TRBD2 identical over 12 bases. The V gene end was trimmed by 1 base and the J gene end by 4 bases; junction bases not matched to a gene: 4. CDR1 and CDR2 (germline): SGHRS, YFSETQ. The CDR3 has 16 residues. The chain's CDR3 is CASSLLLAGGSDTQYF. In DNA form, the CDR3 reads TGCGCCAGCAGCTTGCTACTAGCGGGAGGTTCAGATACGCAGTATTTT.

The V call is TRBV5-1, the J call TRBJ2-5; 8 bases fit TRBD2. Trimming took 0 bases from V and 3 from J; bases not matched to a gene: 4. CDR1 is SGHRS, CDR2 YFSETQ, per germline. The CDR3 loop spans 15 amino acids. The CDR3 DNA is TGCGCCAGCAGCTTGGCCCCGACTAGCGAAGAGACCCAGTACTTC. It translates to CASSLAPTSEETQYF.

The V gene is TRBV7-6, the J gene TRBJ1-4; D unclear. Trimming took 2 bases from V and 0 from J, leaving 10 bases between them. The CDR3 loop spans 16 amino acids. Germline-derived CDR1 and CDR2 are SGHVS and FNYEAQ. The CDR3 bases are TGTGCCAGCAGCTTAAGACCGCCTCCAACTAATGAAAAACTGTTTTTT. Encoded protein: CASSLRPPPTNEKLFF.

The J gene is TRBJ2-1, the V gene TRBV28; D is possibly TRBD2 (7 bases). The germline V gene encodes CDR1 MDHEN and CDR2 SYDVKM. This CDR3 is built from 17 residues. The V end was cut by 4 bases, the J end by 4 bases, with 20 bases between. As DNA, the CDR3 is TGTGCCAGCAGTTCCGGACCGGGACGGGGGGCTTACAATGAGCAGTTCTTC. Protein sequence: CASSSGPGRGAYNEQFF.

The chain links TRBV10-2 to TRBJ2-7; the D is unclear. In germline, CDR1 is WSHSY, CDR2 SAAADI. The CDR3 loop spans 14 amino acids. V lost 0 bases to trimming and J lost 1 base, with 7 bases between them. The DNA for the CDR3 is TGCGCCAGCAGTGAGTCAGGACGATCCTACGAGCAGTACTTC. This translates into CASSESGRSYEQYF.

CDR3 sequence reads: CASSPLGGTGITYEQYF. DNA of the CDR3: TGTGCCAGCAGTCCCCTCGGCGGGACAGGGATCACCTACGAGCAGTACTTC. This chain uses TRBV28 with TRBJ2-7, with 9 bases identical to TRBD1. CDR3 length equals 17 residues. The ends lost 5 bases at V and 2 bases at J; junction bases unmatched: 13. Per the germline V gene, CDR1 is MDHEN and CDR2 is SYDVKM.

V usage is TRBV28 and J usage is TRBJ1-2, with D possibly matching TRBD1 (6 bases). The V end was cut by 5 bases, the J end by 0 bases, with 10 bases between. The CDR3 is made up of 14 amino acids. Germline-derived CDR1 and CDR2 are MDHEN and SYDVKM. CDR3 sequence: CASSTQGPNYGYTF. The CDR3, as DNA: TGTGCCAGCAGTACACAGGGTCCTAACTATGGCTACACCTTC.

The chain has TRBV28 and TRBJ2-7, with D possibly TRBD1 on 6 matching bases. The V gene lost 4 bases and the J gene lost 1 base, with 17 bases spanning the gap. CDR1 is MDHEN, CDR2 SYDVKM, per germline. CDR3 length equals 16 residues. The CDR3 region has the DNA TGTGCCAGCAGTTCCCCTCACAGGGTAGTTTCCTACGAGCAGTACTTC. This gives the protein CASSSPHRVVSYEQYF.

The chain links TRBV6-1 to TRBJ1-2; D unresolved. CDR1 MNHNS and CDR2 SASEGT come from the germline V gene. Trimming removed 1 base from V and 0 bases from J, with 12 bases in between. The CDR3 is 16 amino acids. The CDR3 reads CASSEDRRSANYGYTF. The CDR3 region has the DNA TGTGCCAGCAGTGAAGATCGGAGATCAGCTAACTATGGCTACACCTTC.

CDR3 in DNA: TGTGCCAGCAGCCGGGACAGGGAAGAGACCCAGTACTTC. Its protein product is CASSRDREETQYF. V gene TRBV11-2 combines with J gene TRBJ2-5; 9 nucleotides match TRBD1. CDR3 length equals 13 residues. From germline, CDR1 is SGHAT and CDR2 FQNNGV. Trimming cost V 5 bases and J 3 bases; bases outside gene matches: 1.

The chain is built from TRBV7-8 and TRBJ2-5; D is possibly TRBD1 (6 bases). Germline V gives CDR1 SGHVS, CDR2 FQNEAQ. CDR3 length equals 15 residues. Trimming pared 1 base from V and 5 bases from J, leaving 14 bases between. CDR3 coding DNA: TGTGCCAGCAGCTTAGGGGCTGGGGGCCGTGAGACCCAGTACTTC. Amino acid sequence: CASSLGAGGRETQYF.

The rearrangement joins TRBV28 to TRBJ2-1, with D hard to call. This CDR3 region has 15 residues. The germline V and J ends were trimmed by 3 bases and 7 bases, with 16 bases remaining between them. CDR1 is MDHEN, CDR2 SYDVKM, per germline. CDR3 sequence: CASSFGSLGVNEQFF. In DNA form, the CDR3 reads TGTGCCAGCAGTTTTGGATCGCTAGGAGTGAATGAGCAGTTCTTC.

This chain joins TRBV10-1 and TRBJ2-3, with D unclear. Germline V lookup: CDR1 WNHNN, CDR2 SYGVQD (reference sequence). The CDR3 spans 14 residues. The V and J ends lost 0 bases and 4 bases respectively, with 8 bases between them. This CDR3 reads CASSESGSPDTQYF. The DNA for the CDR3 is TGCGCCAGCAGTGAGTCAGGGTCCCCAGATACGCAGTATTTT.

The chain recombines TRBV4-3 with TRBJ2-3; 8 nucleotides align to TRBD1. Germline V lookup: CDR1 LGHNA, CDR2 YSLEER. Trimming cost V 4 bases and J 4 bases; bases outside gene matches: 4. The CDR3 runs to 14 residues. The CDR3 nucleotides are TGCGCCAGCAGCCCAGGGGGCTGGGCAGATACGCAGTATTTT. Translated, it gives CASSPGGWADTQYF.

A remark on this clone: One end of the junction is discordant with germline, which a read error may explain. The J gene is TRBJ2-1, the V gene TRBV18; no firm D call. Germline loops: CDR1 KGHSH, CDR2 LQKENI. The CDR3 covers 14 residues. CDR3 loop: CASSPPPGYNEQFF. The DNA of the CDR3 is TGTGCCAGTTCACCACCACCAGGCTACAATGAGCAGTTCTTC. Combining the CDR3 with reference TRBV18 and TRBJ2-1 gives the whole variable domain NAGVMQNPRHLVRRRGQEARLRCSPMKGHSHVYWYRQLPEEGLKFMVYLQKENIIDESGMPKERFSAEFPKEGPSILRIQQVVRGDSAAYFCASSPPPGYNEQFFGPGTRLTVL.

This chain joins TRBV19 and TRBJ2-2, with D tentatively TRBD1 or TRBD2 (5 bases each). V was trimmed by 5 bases and J by 1 base, leaving 8 bases between them. Germline loops: CDR1 LNHDA, CDR2 SQIVND (reference sequence). CDR3 length equals 14 residues. Here the CDR3 DNA reads TGTGCCAGTAGTTGGGGGATGAACACCGGGGAGCTGTTTTTT. Amino acid sequence: CASSWGMNTGELFF.

The chain recombines TRBV18 with TRBJ2-1, with 9 bases aligning to TRBD1. CDR3 length equals 15 residues. The junction had 5 bases not matched to a gene; V was cut back by 4 bases and J by 4 bases. The germline CDR1 and CDR2 sequences are KGHSH and LQKENI. CDR3 sequence (DNA): TGTGCCAGCTCACGAGGGACAGGGACTTACAATGAGCAGTTCTTC. This gives the protein CASSRGTGTYNEQFF.

This chain joins TRBV4-1 and TRBJ2-7, with D maybe TRBD1 (6 bases). This CDR3 contains 16 residues. CDR1 is MGHRA and CDR2 is YSYEKL in the germline V gene. Trimming removed 4 bases at V and 0 bases at J, with 16 bases between. The CDR3 sequence: CASSRLPGQSSYEQYF. Written as DNA, the CDR3 is TGCGCCAGCAGCCGCTTACCGGGACAAAGCTCCTACGAGCAGTACTTC.

This clone showed up just once. The chain is built from TRBV28 and TRBJ1-6; D may be TRBD1 (5 bases). Germline V gene data show CDR1 as MDHEN and CDR2 as SYDVKM. The CDR3 extends over 15 amino acids. The germline V and J ends were trimmed by 6 bases and 0 bases, with 9 bases remaining between them. CDR3 loop: CASSSRGSYNSPLHF. CDR3 coding DNA: TGTGCCAGCAGCTCAAGGGGCTCCTATAATTCACCCCTCCACTTT.

This rearrangement joins TRBV6-5 to TRBJ1-5; D is perhaps TRBD1 (6 bases). Germline assignment: CDR1 MNHEY and CDR2 SVGAGI. This CDR3 region has 15 residues. Trimming shortened V by 5 bases and J by 6 bases, and 17 bases separated the two germline ends. The DNA for the CDR3 is TGTGCCAGCAGTAGGGGGGAAGGGAGGGGTCAGCCCCAGCATTTT. The encoded protein is CASSRGEGRGQPQHF.

V is TRBV4-3 and J is TRBJ1-3, with D possibly being TRBD1 (6 bases). The CDR3 covers 14 residues. Germline lookup yields CDR1 LGHNA and CDR2 YSLEER. Between the trimmed V and J ends, which lost 0 bases and 8 bases, there was a span of 11 bases. The CDR3 protein is CASSQEVGGDTIYF. The CDR3 coding sequence is TGCGCCAGCAGCCAAGAAGTAGGGGGGGACACCATATATTTT.

The chain couples TRBV9 to TRBJ1-2; 7 positions match TRBD1. V lost 0 bases and J lost 7; bases outside the gene matches: 3. The CDR3 has 13 amino acids. The germline CDR1 and CDR2 sequences are SGDLS and YYNGEE. CDR3 region: CASSVGTGIGYTF. DNA of the CDR3: TGTGCCAGCAGCGTAGGGACAGGCATTGGCTACACCTTC.

This rearrangement joins TRBV2 to TRBJ1-5; 7 bases fit TRBD1. CDR3 length equals 13 residues. The junction had 1 base not matched to a gene; V was cut back by 8 bases and J by 0 bases. The germline V gene encodes CDR1 SNHLY and CDR2 FYNNEI. CDR3 in DNA: TGTGCCAGCGGGACAGATAGCAATCAGCCCCAGCATTTT. Protein: CASGTDSNQPQHF.